This T cell receptor beta chain is from a study of blood T cell repertoires in COVID-19. Germline assignment: CDR1 LGHNA and CDR2 YNFKEQ. The length of the CDR3 is 15 residues. The junction had 5 bases not matched to a gene; V was cut back by 0 bases and J by 5 bases. Per the study methods: How many nucleated cells were present was estimated from reference gene primer amplification. Sequencing was performed with immunoSEQ multiplex PCR; in TCRdb, only in-frame clones are kept and a portion is missing. The DNA was the basis for D and trimming; V, J and clone size are from that table. Among some 260,000 clones listed, over 75% were seen once.

The chain recombines TRBV4-2 with TRBJ1-2, with 8 bases aligning to TRBD1. This clonotype was obtained from a woman in her seventies with COVID-19, enrolled during active disease. The sequenced sample consisted of peripheral blood. Here the CDR3 reads CASSQDGTGIYGYTF. CDR3 bases: TGTGCCAGCAGCCAAGATGGGACAGGCATATATGGCTACACCTTC.